The T cell receptor (beta chain) under discussion was sequenced for a study of blood T cell repertoires in COVID-19. Study-level information: T cells, B-cell-depleted T cells, or PBMCs supplied cDNA or gDNA.

Germline loops: CDR1 MNHEY, CDR2 SMNVEV (reference sequence). There are 14 residues in the CDR3. The V end was cut by 5 bases, the J end by 3 bases, with 10 bases between. Profiled with immunoSEQ multiplex PCR; TCRdb holds only in-frame clones, not every one. Found here are around 200,000 clones, 85% of them singletons; the top ten hold around 4.9%. The sequence derives from a woman older than 75 with acute or convalescent COVID-19. Sequenced sample: peripheral blood. The rearrangement links TRBV27 to TRBJ1-4; perhaps TRBD1 as D (5 bases). The CDR3 spells CASSHRDSNEKLFF. In DNA form, the CDR3 reads TGTGCCAGCAGTCACCGGGACTCTAATGAAAAACTGTTTTTT.